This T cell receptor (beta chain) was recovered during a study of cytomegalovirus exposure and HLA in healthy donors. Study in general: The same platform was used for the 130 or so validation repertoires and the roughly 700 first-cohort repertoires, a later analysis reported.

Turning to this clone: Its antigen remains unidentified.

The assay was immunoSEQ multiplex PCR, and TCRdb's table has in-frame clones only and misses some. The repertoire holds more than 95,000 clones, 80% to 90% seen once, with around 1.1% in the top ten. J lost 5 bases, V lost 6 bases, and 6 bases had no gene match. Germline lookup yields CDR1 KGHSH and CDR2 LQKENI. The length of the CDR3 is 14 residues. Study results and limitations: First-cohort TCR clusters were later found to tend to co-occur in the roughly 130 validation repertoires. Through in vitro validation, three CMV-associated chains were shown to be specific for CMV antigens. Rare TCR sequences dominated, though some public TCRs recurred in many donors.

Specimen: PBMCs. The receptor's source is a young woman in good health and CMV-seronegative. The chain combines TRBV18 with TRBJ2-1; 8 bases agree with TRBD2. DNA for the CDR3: TGTGCCAGCTCTCCTCCGGGGGGGCACAATGAGCAGTTCTTC. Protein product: CASSPPGGHNEQFF.